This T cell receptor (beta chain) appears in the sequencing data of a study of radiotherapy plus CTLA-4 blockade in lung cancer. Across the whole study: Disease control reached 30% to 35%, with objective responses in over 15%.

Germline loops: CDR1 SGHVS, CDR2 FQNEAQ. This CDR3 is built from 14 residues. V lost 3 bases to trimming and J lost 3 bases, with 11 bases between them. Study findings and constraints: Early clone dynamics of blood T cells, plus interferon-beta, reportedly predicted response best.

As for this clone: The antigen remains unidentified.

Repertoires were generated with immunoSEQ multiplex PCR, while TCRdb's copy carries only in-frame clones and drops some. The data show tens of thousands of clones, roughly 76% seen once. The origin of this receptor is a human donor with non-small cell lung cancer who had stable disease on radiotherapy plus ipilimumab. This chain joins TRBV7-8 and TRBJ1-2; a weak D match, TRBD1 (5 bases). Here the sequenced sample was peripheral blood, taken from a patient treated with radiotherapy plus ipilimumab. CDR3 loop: CASSLGGKDYGYTF. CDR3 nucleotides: TGTGCCAGCAGCTTGGGGGGGAAAGACTATGGCTACACCTTC. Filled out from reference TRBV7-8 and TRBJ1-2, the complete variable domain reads GAGVSQSPRYKVAKRGQDVALRCDPISGHVSLFWYQQALGQGPEFLTYFQNEAQLDKSGLPSDRFFAERPEGSVSTLKIQRTQQEDSAVYLCASSLGGKDYGYTFGSGTRLTVV.